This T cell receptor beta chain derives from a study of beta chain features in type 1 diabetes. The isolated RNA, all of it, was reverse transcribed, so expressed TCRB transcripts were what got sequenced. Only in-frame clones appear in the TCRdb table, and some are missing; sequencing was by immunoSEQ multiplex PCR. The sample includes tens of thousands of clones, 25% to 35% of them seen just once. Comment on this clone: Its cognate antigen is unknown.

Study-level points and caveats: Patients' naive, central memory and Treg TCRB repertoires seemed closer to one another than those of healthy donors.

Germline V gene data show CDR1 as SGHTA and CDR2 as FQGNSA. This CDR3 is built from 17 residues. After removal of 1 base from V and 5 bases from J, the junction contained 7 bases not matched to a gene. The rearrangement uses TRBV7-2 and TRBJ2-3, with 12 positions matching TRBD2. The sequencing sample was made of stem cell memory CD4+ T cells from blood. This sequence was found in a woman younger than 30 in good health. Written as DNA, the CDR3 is TGTGCCAGCAGCTTAGTGTCTAGCGGGGGGGCCCAAGATACGCAGTATTTT. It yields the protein CASSLVSSGGAQDTQYF.